The table lists the clone carrying this TCR beta chain with a few counts. Its antigen is undetermined. These data belong to a study of T cell repertoires in cytomegalovirus infection. About the study: Shared public TCR beta signatures pointed to both CMV infection and a matching HLA type. Regarding the study as a whole: Cumulative frequency of public TCR beta families picked out carriers of CMV plus the relevant HLA. The response measured ex vivo was dominated by TCR beta clonotypes (HLA-C-restricted and CMV-specific).

TCRdb fed the reads into MiXCR, producing one record per CDR3 protein. The sample carries 650,000 to 900,000 distinct CDR3 sequences, over 25% recorded once. This TCR was recovered from a human donor in good health (CMV status not recorded). Some clones in this sample may be carry-over from other donors' samples. This specimen consisted of cultured CD8+ T cells from PBMCs, obtained from culture after CMV antigen stimulation.

CDR3 amino acids: CAISESSRGQLSNTQYF. The CDR3 bases are TGTGCCATCAGTGAGTCGAGTCGGGGACAGCTTAGCAATACGCAGTATTTT. This chain links TRBV10-3 with TRBJ2-3, with 7 positions matching TRBD1. CDR3 size: 17 residues. Trimming at V came to 0 bases and at J to 7 bases, leaving 13 bases not matched to a gene. CDR1 ENHRY and CDR2 SYGVKD come from the germline V gene.